Each of the 15 T cell receptor beta chains below was sequenced from the same sample in a study of cytomegalovirus exposure and HLA in healthy donors. PCR primers comprised 60 Vbeta and 13 Jbeta primers. Sequencing used immunoSEQ multiplex PCR; TCRdb keeps in-frame clones, though not all of them. In the table there are about 160,000 clones, around three quarters of which are singletons. The sequencing input was PBMCs. Receptor source: a man aged 40-49 years in good health and CMV-seronegative.

The chain uses TRBV5-1 and TRBJ2-7; 9 nucleotides agree with TRBD2. CDR1 is SGHRS, CDR2 YFSETQ, per germline. V gave up 5 bases and J gave up 2 bases; unmatched junction bases: 11. This CDR3 is built from 16 residues. The CDR3 sequence is CASSPAASGATYEQYF. Here the CDR3 DNA reads TGCGCCAGCAGTCCCGCGGCTAGCGGGGCGACCTACGAGCAGTACTTC.

The chain uses TRBV7-2 and TRBJ1-5, with D possibly matching TRBD1 (6 bases). CDR3 size: 15 residues. V gave up 4 bases and J gave up 2 bases, with 12 bases separating them. Germline V gene data show CDR1 as SGHTA and CDR2 as FQGNSA. The CDR3 DNA follows: TGTGCCAGCAGCTCAACAGGGAGAGGCAATCAGCCCCAGCATTTT. The encoded protein is CASSSTGRGNQPQHF. The full variable domain, with the rest looked up from reference TRBV7-2 and TRBJ1-5, is GAGVSQSPSNKVTEKGKDVELRCDPISGHTALYWYRQSLGQGLEFLIYFQGNSAPDKSGLPSDRFSAERTGGSVSTLTIQRTQQEDSAVYLCASSSTGRGNQPQHFGDGTRLSIL.

The J gene is TRBJ1-1, the V gene TRBV28, with 8 positions matching TRBD1. This CDR3 is built from 13 residues. Germline CDR1 and CDR2: MDHEN and SYDVKM. V dropped 6 bases and J dropped 5; count of bases not matched to a gene: 5. The CDR3 bases are TGTGCCAGCAGGAAACAGGGGGGAACTGAAGCTTTCTTT. It is translated as CASRKQGGTEAFF.

This chain links TRBV18 with TRBJ2-5; D is unresolved. Germline loops: CDR1 KGHSH, CDR2 LQKENI. This CDR3 contains 15 residues. V dropped 1 base and J dropped 5 bases, with 14 bases sitting between them. Here the CDR3 reads CASSPLGGISETQYF. The CDR3 coding sequence is TGTGCCAGCTCACCACTCGGCGGAATTTCGGAGACCCAGTACTTC.

DNA of the CDR3: TGTGCCAGCTCACCACCACTAGCGGAAAGCTCCTACAATGAGCAGTTCTTC. Its protein product is CASSPPLAESSYNEQFF. The rearrangement joins TRBV18 to TRBJ2-1; 8 nucleotides match TRBD2. The CDR3 length is 17 residues. With V trimmed by 0 bases and J by 0 bases, 4 bases remained unmatched. Germline V gives CDR1 KGHSH, CDR2 LQKENI. The full variable domain, completed using reference TRBV18 and TRBJ2-1, is NAGVMQNPRHLVRRRGQEARLRCSPMKGHSHVYWYRQLPEEGLKFMVYLQKENIIDESGMPKERFSAEFPKEGPSILRIQQVVRGDSAAYFCASSPPLAESSYNEQFFGPGTRLTVL.

The chain links TRBV5-1 to TRBJ2-1; perhaps TRBD1 as D (6 bases). This CDR3 has 11 residues. The germline gives CDR1 SGHRS, CDR2 YFSETQ. V lost 2 bases to trimming and J lost 9 bases, with 6 bases between them. The CDR3 is CASSFRGEQFF. The CDR3 DNA reads as TGCGCCAGCAGCTTCAGGGGTGAGCAGTTCTTC.

This clone was seen a handful of times. This rearrangement joins TRBV25-1 to TRBJ1-4; 8 nucleotides agree with TRBD1. This CDR3 spans 14 amino acids. The V and J ends lost 5 bases and 8 bases, in that order; junction bases with no gene match: 7. The germline CDR1 and CDR2 sequences are MGHDK and SYGVNS. The CDR3 loop reads CASSLDRVGEKLFF. In nucleotides, the CDR3 is TGTGCCAGCAGTCTGGACAGGGTGGGGGAAAAACTGTTTTTT.

The chain links TRBV19 to TRBJ2-1; TRBD2 matches 12 bases. CDR3 size: 15 residues. J was trimmed by 10 bases and V by 2 bases; bases with no gene match: 6. The germline V gene has CDR1 LNHDA and CDR2 SQIVND (reference sequence). The CDR3 DNA is TGTGCCAGTAGTATAATACTAGCGGGAGGCCTGGAGCAGTTCTTC. It translates to CASSIILAGGLEQFF.

This clone appeared once. The chain recombines TRBV5-1 with TRBJ2-5; perhaps TRBD1 as D (6 bases). Trimming took off 5 bases at V and 1 base at J, with 12 bases between the two ends. Germline CDR1 is SGHRS and CDR2 is YFSETQ. CDR3 length equals 14 residues. Here the CDR3 reads CASRGSTGQETQYF. For the CDR3, the DNA is TGCGCCAGCAGAGGTTCGACAGGCCAAGAGACCCAGTACTTC.

In its sample, this clone was seen once. This CDR3 is also generated by other DNA sequences in the sample. The J gene is TRBJ2-1, the V gene TRBV9, with 8 nucleotides matching TRBD2. This CDR3 region has 15 residues. The V gene end was trimmed by 0 bases and the J gene end by 3 bases; junction bases not matched to a gene: 2. Germline assignment: CDR1 SGDLS and CDR2 YYNGEE. The CDR3 coding sequence is TGTGCCAGCAGCGTAGTAACTAGCGGCTACAATGAGCAGTTCTTC. This encodes CASSVVTSGYNEQFF.

This clone was detected once. The chain employs TRBV5-1 and TRBJ1-1, with 7 nucleotides matching TRBD1. Germline V gene lookup returns CDR1 SGHRS and CDR2 YFSETQ. V shed 3 bases and J 4 bases; nucleotides not matched to a gene: 12. CDR3 length: 16 residues. CDR3 loop: CASSSQGGLESTEAFF. The CDR3 DNA is TGCGCCAGCAGCTCGCAGGGGGGCCTTGAGAGCACTGAAGCTTTCTTT.

The chain couples TRBV5-1 to TRBJ2-5; no clear D. Trimming cost V 4 bases and J 1 base, with 5 bases left between them. Germline V gene data show CDR1 as SGHRS and CDR2 as YFSETQ. The CDR3 is 12 residues long. The chain's CDR3 is CASSASQETQYF. CDR3 bases: TGCGCCAGCAGCGCTAGCCAAGAGACCCAGTACTTC.

The V call is TRBV5-1, the J call TRBJ1-1; possibly TRBD1 for D (5 bases). V lost 0 bases and J lost 5, with 11 bases in between. CDR3 size: 14 residues. CDR1 is SGHRS and CDR2 is YFSETQ in the germline V gene. This CDR3 reads CASSLEGRQTEAFF. The CDR3 DNA follows: TGCGCCAGCAGCTTGGAGGGGAGGCAGACTGAAGCTTTCTTT. Looking up the rest from reference TRBV5-1 and TRBJ1-1 gives the full variable domain: KAGVTQTPRYLIKTRGQQVTLSCSPISGHRSVSWYQQTPGQGLQFLFEYFSETQRNKGNFPGRFSGRQFSNSRSEMNVSTLELGDSALYLCASSLEGRQTEAFFGQGTRLTVV.

This clone was detected only once. The rearrangement links TRBV30 to TRBJ1-1, with TRBD1 matching 9 bases. In germline, CDR1 is GTSNPN, CDR2 SVGIG (reference sequence). The CDR3 consists of 13 residues. V lost 2 bases, J lost 4 bases, and 2 bases stayed unmatched. CDR3 sequence (DNA): TGTGCCTGGAGTACACAGGGGGCCACTGAAGCTTTCTTT. It codes for CAWSTQGATEAFF. Together with reference TRBV30 and TRBJ1-1, the CDR3 gives the full variable domain: SQTIHQWPATLVQPVGSPLSLECTVEGTSNPNLYWYRQAAGRGLQLLFYSVGIGQISSEVPQNLSASRPQDRQFILSSKKLLLSDSGFYLCAWSTQGATEAFFGQGTRLTVV.

The chain recombines TRBV5-4 with TRBJ2-5; TRBD2 might be the D (5 bases). Germline V lookup: CDR1 SGHNT, CDR2 YYREEE (reference sequence). The CDR3 has 16 amino acids. V lost 0 bases, J lost 2 bases, and 14 bases lay in between. CDR3 sequence (DNA): TGTGCCAGCAGCTTGGGTGGCAGAGGGCAGCAAGAGACCCAGTACTTC. It translates to CASSLGGRGQQETQYF.